These 9 T cell receptor beta chains came from one sample sequenced in a study of CD8+ T cells in alopecia areata. Extraction of RNA preceded its reverse transcription into cDNA, which served as the sequencing template. Clones were sequenced by immunoSEQ multiplex PCR, and TCRdb holds only the in-frame ones, with some missing. This sample comprises around 3,200 clones, none seen once only. Source material: lesional skin. The receptor source for this set is a C3H/HeJ mouse with alopecia areata. The strain's MHC: H2-k.

This clone was seen at least ten times. Mouse names are used for the genes. Sequencing ends 4 residues short of the CDR3 end; the germline J gene provides the rest. V and J are TRBV1 and TRBJ2-4; D might be TRBD2 (7 bases). CDR1 is NSQYPW, CDR2 LRSPGD, per germline (reference sequence). This CDR3 has 14 amino acids. V was pared by 3 bases and J by 3 bases, with 10 bases between. The CDR3 loop is CTCSAEGGQNTLYF. The DNA read from the CDR3 is TGCACCTGCAGTGCGGAGGGGGGCCAAAAC.

This clone was counted many times. The germline and genes are mouse ones. Read data end 4 residues before the CDR3 end; the end is taken from the germline J gene. The rearrangement joins TRBV13-2 to TRBJ2-1; TRBD1 matches at 7 bases. Germline loops: CDR1 NNHNN, CDR2 SYGAGS (reference sequence). The CDR3 is 16 residues long. Trimming cost V 0 bases and J 0 bases; bases outside gene matches: 3. Partial CDR3 DNA: TGTGCCAGCGGTGATGCAGGGACAGCTAACTATGCT. It specifies CASGDAGTANYA. The entire CDR3 sequence reads CASGDAGTANYAEQFF.

This clone was observed at least ten times. Germline and genes: mouse. The CDR3 end is not reached by the read, which stops 4 residues before it; the germline J gene fills it in. The chain carries TRBV31 and TRBJ2-7, with D uncertain. V dropped 1 base and J dropped 1 base, with 5 bases sitting between them. The germline CDR1 and CDR2 sequences are GKSSPN and SITVG. This CDR3 region has 12 residues. The part of the CDR3 DNA that was read is TGTGCCTGGAGTCCCTGGTCCTAT. It translates to CAWSPWSY. The entire CDR3 protein reads CAWSPWSYEQYF. Using reference TRBV31 and TRBJ2-7 for the parts outside the CDR3, the full variable domain is AQTIHQWPVAEIKAVGSPLSLGCTIKGKSSPNLYWYWQATGGTLQQLFYSITVGQVESVVQLNLSASRPKDDQFILSTEKLLLSHSGFYLCAWSPWSYEQYFGPGTRLTVL.

This clone was picked up many times. Germline and genes here are mouse. The CDR3 goes on 4 residues after the read ends, and that part is filled in from the germline J gene. The chain carries TRBV13-1 and TRBJ2-7, with 10 bases identical to TRBD2. This CDR3 spans 15 amino acids. The germline V gene has CDR1 NSHNY and CDR2 SYGAGN. V lost 2 bases, J lost 2 bases, and 4 bases stayed unmatched. The CDR3 protein is CASSDPDWGAYEQYF. The part of the CDR3 DNA that was read is TGTGCCAGCAGTGACCCCGACTGGGGGGCCTAT.

Points on this clone: Mouse names are used for the genes. The read comes to an end 4 residues before the CDR3 does, leaving the germline J gene to fill in the end. This chain uses TRBV13-3 with TRBJ1-1; D is perhaps TRBD1 (6 bases). This CDR3 contains 14 residues. Germline assignment: CDR1 NNHDY and CDR2 SYVADS. V was trimmed by 2 bases and J by 1 base, leaving 9 bases between them. The CDR3 reads CASSEGRGNTEVFF. CDR3 bases read: TGTGCCAGCAGTGAAGGCAGGGGAAACACA.

Of note for this clone: At residue 13, TCRdb's protein disagrees with the DNA translation; the protein shown here derives from the DNA. Mouse names are used for the genes. The observed sequence ends 3 residues before the CDR3 terminus, with the missing tail filled in from the germline J gene. This chain connects TRBV13-2 to TRBJ1-3; TRBD1 aligns across 10 bases. The CDR3 has 16 amino acids. The V gene's germline CDR1 is NNHNN and CDR2 SYGAGS (reference sequence). CDR3 protein: CASSDRQGAGGNTLYF. The CDR3 DNA, read in part, is TGTGCCAGCAGTGACCGACAGGGGGCTGGTGGAAATACG.

This clone has at least ten counts. Gene names denote mouse genes. The CDR3 end is not reached by the read, which stops 4 residues before it; the germline J gene fills it in. J is TRBJ1-2 and V is TRBV19; 12 positions match TRBD1. The germline CDR1 and CDR2 sequences are FNHDT and SITEND (reference sequence). V lost 4 bases, J lost 4 bases, and 8 bases stayed unmatched. CDR3 length equals 16 residues. CDR3 DNA (partial): TGTGCCAGCAGTCCGGGACAGGGGGCCCCCCCCTCC. It specifies CASSPGQGAPPS. The CDR3, in full, reads CASSPGQGAPPSDYTF.

This clone was observed many times. The gene names given are mouse names. The DNA ends 4 residues before the CDR3 does, and the rest of the CDR3 is filled in from the germline J gene. The J gene is TRBJ2-7, the V gene TRBV13-1; TRBD2 matches 9 bases. V trimming: 0 bases; J trimming: 0 bases; junction bases outside the gene matches: 4. The germline CDR1 and CDR2 sequences are NSHNY and SYGAGN. CDR3 size: 16 residues. CDR3 amino acids: CASSDDGTGTSYEQYF. CDR3 bases read: TGTGCCAGCAGTGATGACGGGACTGGGACCTCCTAT.

This clone was observed a few times. Mouse gene names and germline throughout. The read terminates 4 residues before the CDR3 end, so the remaining end is supplied by the germline J gene. The V call is TRBV1, the J call TRBJ1-4; D is possibly TRBD1 (5 bases). Germline V CDR1 and CDR2: NSQYPW, LRSPGD (reference sequence). CDR3 length: 14 residues. Incomplete CDR3 DNA: TGCAGCTGGAGTGCAGTCAGGGATGACGAA. Protein sequence: CSWSAVRDDE. In full, the CDR3 reads CSWSAVRDDERLFF.